This T cell receptor beta chain was recorded in a study of T cell responses to AZD1222 COVID-19 vaccine (dated by TCRdb to about 2021). Notes on the research overall: AZD1222 recipients whose second dose came at about 4 weeks and those whose second dose came at about 12 weeks were combined into one group, since spike-specific TCR depth and breadth did not differ between the two schedules. TCR sequencing was performed for 230 to 250 trial participants, of whom roughly 200 were given two doses of AZD1222 and around 26 were given two doses of MenACWY control vaccine. Enrollment into the trials was organized by age into subgroups of 18-55, 56-69 and 70-plus years, and those subgroups contained around 150, 28 and 57 TCR-sequenced participants, respectively. The study at large found these results: No day 14 peak-response samples were available, so repertoires were characterized only after the peak T cell response. Spike-specific TCR breadth and depth rose significantly after two AZD1222 doses compared with day 0 and with MenACWY recipients. In the small 56-69-year group, the increase in depth fell short of significance, most likely because of low power. CD4 TCRs associated with the vaccine covered the entire spike protein, and the dominant responses were in regions 160-218 and 743-854. Conclusions about previously exposed vaccinees are limited, since just a handful of AZD1222 recipients were seropositive for SARS-CoV-2 at baseline. Participants were mostly white British and included more females than males, and it was suggested by the authors that clonal diversity may have been underestimated. Reportedly, almost half of the unique spike-specific TCRs recognized epitopes lying outside the regions that are mutated in the B.1.351 and B.1.1.7 variants.

With regard to this clone: The clone's antigen remains unknown. There are no base qualities to consult, and no much larger clone falls within one base.

The CDR3 regions of human TCRbeta chains were analyzed by immunosequencing. Per the authors' processing: Repertoire TCRs were matched against a reference library of SARS-CoV-2-specific TCRs generated with the MIRA antigen-specificity platform. Breadth meant the fraction of unique TCRs that were SARS-CoV-2-associated, whereas depth meant the fraction of total T cells that were SARS-CoV-2-associated. Each spike-specific TCR was assigned to its reactive spike region and to a CD4 or CD8 class using the MIRA data. Log10-transformed breadth and depth values were compared by one-way ANOVA with Sidak's multiple comparisons tests. The table was pulled from immuneACCESS by TCRdb, which kept in-frame rearrangements only. Such tables lose some clones; where checked, under half of the loss comes from unresolved V genes, and the rest has no known cause. V, J and clone size derive from that table, while D and trimming were established from the DNA sequence. The sample table holds under 200,000 clones, of which 88% were seen once. The ten largest make up 5.5% of the sample.

The sample's time point, from its label and the paper: baseline before first vaccination. Samples from vaccinated people were obtained from the UK trials COV001 and COV002, which included a single-blind randomized controlled phase 2/3 trial of AZD1222 (ChAdOx1 nCoV-19) in healthy adults. Trial participant PBMC samples were collected at day 0 and day 28 after the second dose for TCRbeta chain sequencing. Sequenced material: peripheral blood, taken on day 0 of AZD1222 vaccination. This TCR was sampled from an adult in good health.

DNA sequence: TGTGCCAGTAGTTCACCCCAGGGGGCTTACGGCTACACCTTC. Its product reads: CASSSPQGAYGYTF. The rearranged segments are TRBV19 and TRBJ1-2, and TRBD1 aligns with 8 junction nucleotides. The CDR3 numbers 14 residues from cysteine through phenylalanine. Only the CDR3 DNA is retained, 42 bases long and in frame from the first base. CDR1 LNHDA and CDR2 SQIVND are derived from the germline V gene (reference sequence). V and J are trimmed by 5 bases and 8 bases, and the gene matches miss 10 bases of the junction. With the rest looked up from the reference TRBV19 and TRBJ1-2 genes rather than sequenced, the full variable domain is DGGITQSPKYLFRKEGQNVTLSCEQNLNHDAMYWYRQDPGQGLRLIYYSQIVNDFQKGDIAEGYSVSREKKESFPLTVTSAQKNPTAFYLCASSSPQGAYGYTFGSGTRLTVV.